This T cell receptor beta chain was found in a study of shared clonotypes between healthy human individuals (dated by TCRdb to about 2020). With regard to the full study: Three men and a couple of women, aged 18 to 49 years, made up the cohort. Between about 0.8 and 9 billion PBMCs per donor were obtained by leukapheresis. Libraries were prepared and TCR repertoires were sequenced by different laboratories using diverse techniques, in order to increase sequencing depth and limit assay-specific biases. To estimate repertoire size and how much clonotypes are shared between individuals, the study performed deep sequencing of blood TCR repertoires from five healthy adults. For each donor, three plates each were used for CD4 naive and CD4 memory, two plates were used for CD8 naive, and one plate was used for CD8 memory. Points the paper makes about the study in general: When a handful of donors were compared, the shared fraction of clonotypes was around 5.1% for naive CD4, roughly 3.4% for naive CD8, roughly 2.5% for memory CD4, and roughly 0.4% for memory CD8. Compared with non-shared clonotypes, the clonotypes found in all four sorted-subset donors had higher generation probabilities. Sampling was restricted to blood, and TCR repertoires in tissues likely differ from the TCR repertoires found in blood. Because the study included a small number of donors, the genetic and exposure-history diversity represented was limited. Rarefaction of sorted-subset datasets indicated incomplete sequencing despite the large sequencing depth. Naive subsets generally had larger estimated clonotype richness than memory subsets. Pairwise subsampling led to the expectation that sequencing depth would affect the degree of clonotype sharing among donors.

Donors were healthy HIV-negative adults with no recently reported acute infections or vaccinations. Every donor was a Caucasian adult living in Nashville, Tennessee, USA. The CD8 memory samples were a combination of magnetically selected CD45RO+ cells and CCR7-negative CD45RA+ effector memory (TemRA) cells. After blood collection by leukapheresis, PBMCs were isolated using Ficoll-Histopaque density gradient centrifugation and then cryopreserved in the vapor phase of liquid nitrogen. Purity and quantity of every magnetically sorted T cell population were checked by analytical flow cytometry. Each sorted fraction had its genomic DNA isolated and then quantified by UV absorbance on a Nanodrop 2000c. Using the deep immunoSEQ assay, multiplex PCR amplified TCR CDR3 regions from genomic DNA. Genomic DNA extracted from each cell subset was distributed evenly over all wells of several immunoSEQ 96-well plates, and each plate served as one replicate. For sorted subsets, each replicate PCR was loaded with around 220 ng genomic DNA, equivalent to 25,000 to 30,000 T cell genomes. Purified libraries were measured with a Qubit 3.0 fluorometer, size-checked on a Bioanalyzer 2100, and measured again with the KAPA Library Quantification kit. Every immunoSEQ 96-well plate was sequenced on a dedicated single-read 150-cycle Illumina NextSeq 550 flow cell. The study's processing was this. Because the immunoSEQ output held only junctional sequences and lacked quality scores, the filtering could not match the filtering applied to full-length reads. To assign V/J genes and CDR3, sequences were annotated against IMGT germline references using PyIR, a Python wrapper for IgBLAST v1.9. Reads were filtered out if the reads had weak V/J assignments (E-value above 1e-6), no CDR3, stop codons, out-of-frame junctions, or ambiguous translated residues. V3J clonotypes were defined as sequences sharing the same inferred V gene, J gene, and CDR3 amino acid sequence. To compute the percentage overlap between repertoires, the number of shared unique clonotypes was divided by the size of the smaller repertoire. Richness of each repertoire was evaluated using RTK rarefaction, the Chao1 estimator, and Recon v2.1 estimates of unobserved clonotypes. For all TCRbeta clonotypes obtained by the gDNA method from several donors, generation probabilities were computed with OLGA. In its TCRdb copy, this immuneACCESS table keeps in-frame sequences only and misses some clones. Where compared with another copy, unresolved V genes explain less than half of these, and the others have no known cause. The V and J calls and clone size were taken over from that table, and D and trimming were inferred from the DNA. The sample contains approximately 120,000 clones, roughly 70% of them found a single time. The ten most abundant clones make up roughly 24% of the sample.

Measured from the cysteine to the phenylalanine, the CDR3 is 16 residues long. Only CDR3 DNA is held: 48 bases, read in frame from base 1. CDR1 is given as SGHRS and CDR2 as YFSETQ, both from the germline V gene. A distance of 19 bases separates the germline ends of V and J, which lose 4 bases and 5 bases respectively. A note on this clone: Its antigen is unknown. Per-nucleotide qualities are absent, and no much larger clonotype sits a single base away.

Source material: memory CD8+ T cells sorted from blood. The sample's cell subset or site label, in plain terms: CD45RO+ cells pooled with CCR7-negative TemRA cells. This chain joins TRBV5-1 to TRBJ2-1; the D assignment is uncertain and may be TRBD1 or TRBD2, with 5 bases supporting each. The clonotype originates from a woman in her thirties in good health. The nucleotide sequence reads TGCGCCAGCAGCGTCCGTTGGGGGATAGCTAACAATGAGCAGTTCTTC. Translated, this gives CASSVRWGIANNEQFF.